Below, one T cell receptor (beta chain) is given with its context. The antigen remains undetermined. TCRdb's copy holds only in-frame clones and misses some; the assay was immunoSEQ multiplex PCR. The sample holds about 150,000 clones, about nine tenths seen once. The data belong to a study of T cell responses to AZD1222 COVID-19 vaccine. Study-wide findings and caveats: Sampling that yielded the repertoires occurred only after the peak T cell response. Breadth and depth of Spike-specific TCRs rose after two AZD1222 doses.

V was pared by 1 base and J by 3 bases, with 7 bases of the junction left unmatched. CDR1 SGHNT and CDR2 YENEEA come from the germline V gene. The CDR3 runs 18 residues. The TCR sequence derives from an adult who received the AZD1222 COVID-19 vaccine. This sample comprised peripheral blood, obtained 28 days after the second AZD1222 dose. The chain carries TRBV11-3 and TRBJ2-1, with 12 bases lining up with TRBD2. CDR3 sequence: CASSLGLAGGPGYNEQFF. CDR3 sequence (DNA): TGTGCCAGCAGCTTAGGGCTAGCGGGAGGGCCCGGCTACAATGAGCAGTTCTTC.